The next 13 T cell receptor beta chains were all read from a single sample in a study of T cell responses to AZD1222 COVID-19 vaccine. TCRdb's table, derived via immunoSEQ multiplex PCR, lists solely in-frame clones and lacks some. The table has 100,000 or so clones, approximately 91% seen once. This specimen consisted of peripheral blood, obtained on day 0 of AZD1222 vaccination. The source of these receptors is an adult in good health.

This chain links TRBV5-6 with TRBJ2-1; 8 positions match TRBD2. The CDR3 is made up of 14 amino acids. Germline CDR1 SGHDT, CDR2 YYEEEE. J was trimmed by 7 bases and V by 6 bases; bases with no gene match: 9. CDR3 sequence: CASTQDGRANEQFF. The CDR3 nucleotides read TGTGCCAGCACCCAGGACGGGAGGGCGAATGAGCAGTTCTTC.

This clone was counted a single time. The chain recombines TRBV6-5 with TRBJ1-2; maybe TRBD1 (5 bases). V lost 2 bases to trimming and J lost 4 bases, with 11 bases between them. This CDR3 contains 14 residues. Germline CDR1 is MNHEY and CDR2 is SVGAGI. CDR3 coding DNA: TGTGCCAGCAGTTACGGGTCAGGGACCTATGGCTACACCTTC. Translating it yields CASSYGSGTYGYTF.

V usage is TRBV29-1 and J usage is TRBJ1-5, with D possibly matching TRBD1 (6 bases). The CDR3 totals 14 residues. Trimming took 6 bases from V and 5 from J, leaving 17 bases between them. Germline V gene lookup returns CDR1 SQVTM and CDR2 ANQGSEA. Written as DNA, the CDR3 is TGCAGCGTGGCGGACAGTGCTGACGATCAGCCCCAGCATTTT. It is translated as CSVADSADDQPQHF.

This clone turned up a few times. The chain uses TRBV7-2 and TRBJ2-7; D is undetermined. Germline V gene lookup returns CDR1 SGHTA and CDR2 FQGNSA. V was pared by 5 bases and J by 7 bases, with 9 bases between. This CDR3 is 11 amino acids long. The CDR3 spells CASSPGNEQYF. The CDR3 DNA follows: TGTGCCAGCAGCCCCGGTAATGAGCAGTACTTC.

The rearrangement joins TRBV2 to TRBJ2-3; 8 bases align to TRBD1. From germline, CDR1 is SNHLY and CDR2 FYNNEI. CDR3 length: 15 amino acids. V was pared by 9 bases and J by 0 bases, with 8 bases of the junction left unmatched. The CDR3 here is CARNPPGGSTDTQYF. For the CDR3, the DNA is TGTGCCAGAAACCCGCCAGGGGGCAGCACAGATACGCAGTATTTT.

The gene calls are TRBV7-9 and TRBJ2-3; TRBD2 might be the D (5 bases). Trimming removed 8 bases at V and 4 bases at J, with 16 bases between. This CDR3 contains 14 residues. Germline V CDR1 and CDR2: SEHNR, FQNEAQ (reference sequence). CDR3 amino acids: CASAISTEADTQYF. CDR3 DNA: TGTGCCAGCGCCATATCGACGGAGGCAGATACGCAGTATTTT.

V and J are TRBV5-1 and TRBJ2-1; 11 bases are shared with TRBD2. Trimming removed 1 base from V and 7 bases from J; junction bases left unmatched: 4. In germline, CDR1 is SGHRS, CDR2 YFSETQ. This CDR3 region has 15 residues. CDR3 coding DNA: TGCGCCAGCAGCTTGCTTAGCGGGGGGGATAATGAGCAGTTCTTC. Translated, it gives CASSLLSGGDNEQFF.

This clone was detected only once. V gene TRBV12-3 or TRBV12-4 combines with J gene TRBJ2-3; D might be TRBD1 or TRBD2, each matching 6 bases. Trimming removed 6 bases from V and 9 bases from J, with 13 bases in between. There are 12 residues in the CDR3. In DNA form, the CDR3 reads TGTGCCAGCAGGGAGGGGACATGGACGCAGTATTTT. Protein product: CASREGTWTQYF.

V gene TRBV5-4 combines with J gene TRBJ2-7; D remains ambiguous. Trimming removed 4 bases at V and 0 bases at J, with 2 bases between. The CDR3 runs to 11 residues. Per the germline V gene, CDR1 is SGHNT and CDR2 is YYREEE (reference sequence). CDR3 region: CASSNSYEQYF. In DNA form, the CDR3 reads TGTGCCAGCAGCAACTCCTACGAGCAGTACTTC.

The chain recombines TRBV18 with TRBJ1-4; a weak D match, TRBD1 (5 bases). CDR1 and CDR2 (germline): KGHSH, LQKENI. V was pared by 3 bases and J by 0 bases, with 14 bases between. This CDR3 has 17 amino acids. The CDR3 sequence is CASSPTAGTATNEKLFF. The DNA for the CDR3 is TGTGCCAGCTCACCCACCGCCGGGACGGCAACTAATGAAAAACTGTTTTTT.

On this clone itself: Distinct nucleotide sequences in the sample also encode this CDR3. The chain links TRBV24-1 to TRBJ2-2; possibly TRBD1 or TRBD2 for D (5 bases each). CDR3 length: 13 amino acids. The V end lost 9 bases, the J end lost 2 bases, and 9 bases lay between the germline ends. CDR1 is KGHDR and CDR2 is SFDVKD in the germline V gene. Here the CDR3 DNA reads TGTGCCACCTCGGGACGCAACACCGGGGAGCTGTTTTTT. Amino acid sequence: CATSGRNTGELFF.

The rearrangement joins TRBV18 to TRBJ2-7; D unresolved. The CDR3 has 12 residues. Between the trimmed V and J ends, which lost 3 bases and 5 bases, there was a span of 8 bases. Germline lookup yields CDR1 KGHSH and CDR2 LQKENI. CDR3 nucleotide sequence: TGTGCCAGCTCACCCCGCGGTGACGAGCAGTACTTC. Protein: CASSPRGDEQYF.

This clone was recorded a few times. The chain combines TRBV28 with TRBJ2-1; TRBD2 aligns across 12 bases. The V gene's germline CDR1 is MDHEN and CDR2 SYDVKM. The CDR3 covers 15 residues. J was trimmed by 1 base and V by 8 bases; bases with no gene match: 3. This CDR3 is CASRTSGESYNEQFF. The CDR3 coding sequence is TGTGCCAGCCGGACTAGCGGGGAGTCCTACAATGAGCAGTTCTTC.